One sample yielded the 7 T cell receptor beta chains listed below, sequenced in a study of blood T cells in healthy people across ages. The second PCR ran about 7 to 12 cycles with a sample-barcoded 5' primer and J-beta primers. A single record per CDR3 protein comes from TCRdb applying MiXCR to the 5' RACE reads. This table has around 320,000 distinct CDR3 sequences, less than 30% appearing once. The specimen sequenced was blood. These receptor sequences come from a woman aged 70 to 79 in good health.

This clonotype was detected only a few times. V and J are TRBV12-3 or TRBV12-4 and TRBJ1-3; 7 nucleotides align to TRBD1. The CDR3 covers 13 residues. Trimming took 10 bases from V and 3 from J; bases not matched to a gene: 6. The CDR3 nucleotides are TGTGCCACAAAGCCAGGGGGTGGAAACACCATATATTTT. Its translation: CATKPGGGNTIYF.

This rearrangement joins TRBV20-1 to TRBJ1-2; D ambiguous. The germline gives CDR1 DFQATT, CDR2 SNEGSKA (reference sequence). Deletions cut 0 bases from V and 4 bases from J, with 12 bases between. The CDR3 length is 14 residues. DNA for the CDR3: TGCAGTGCTAGAGATCCAGCAGGCATCTATGGCTACACCTTC. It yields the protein CSARDPAGIYGYTF.

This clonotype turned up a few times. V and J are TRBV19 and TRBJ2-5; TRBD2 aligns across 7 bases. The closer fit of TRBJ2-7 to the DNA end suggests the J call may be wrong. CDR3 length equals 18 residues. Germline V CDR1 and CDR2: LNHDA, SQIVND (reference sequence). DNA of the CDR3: TGTGCCGGCCTCATTGGACGGGGGGAGAGGGAGAAGCCCTACGAGCAGTACTTC. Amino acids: CAGLIGRGEREKPYEQYF.

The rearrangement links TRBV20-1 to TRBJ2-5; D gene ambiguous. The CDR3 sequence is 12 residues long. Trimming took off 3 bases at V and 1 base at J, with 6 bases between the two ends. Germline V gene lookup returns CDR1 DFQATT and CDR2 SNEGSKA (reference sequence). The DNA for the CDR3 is TGCAGTGCTAGCCCGGGCCAAGAGACCCAGTACTTC. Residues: CSASPGQETQYF.

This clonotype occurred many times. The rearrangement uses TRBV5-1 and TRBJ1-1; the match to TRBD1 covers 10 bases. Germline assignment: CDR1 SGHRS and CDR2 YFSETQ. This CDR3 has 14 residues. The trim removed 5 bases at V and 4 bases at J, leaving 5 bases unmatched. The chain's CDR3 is CASRRQGAVTEAFF. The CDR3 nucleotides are TGCGCCAGCAGGCGACAGGGGGCGGTCACTGAAGCTTTCTTT.

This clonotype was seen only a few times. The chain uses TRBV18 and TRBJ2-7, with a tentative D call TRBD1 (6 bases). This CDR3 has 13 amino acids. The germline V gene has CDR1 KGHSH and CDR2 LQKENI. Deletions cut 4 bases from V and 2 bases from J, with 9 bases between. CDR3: CASSRDKTYEQYF. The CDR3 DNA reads TGTGCCAGCTCACGGGACAAAACCTACGAGCAGTACTTC.

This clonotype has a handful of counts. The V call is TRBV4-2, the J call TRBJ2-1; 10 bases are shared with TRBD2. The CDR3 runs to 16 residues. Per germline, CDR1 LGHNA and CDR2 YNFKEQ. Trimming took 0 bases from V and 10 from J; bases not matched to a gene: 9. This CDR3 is CASSQDLSGRVGEQFF. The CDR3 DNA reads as TGTGCCAGCAGCCAAGATCTCAGCGGGAGGGTCGGGGAGCAGTTCTTC.